Following are 5 T cell receptor beta chains from one sample sequenced in a study of blood T cell repertoires in COVID-19. Sequenced by immunoSEQ multiplex PCR; TCRdb stores in-frame clones only, minus some. The data show more than 300,000 clones, roughly 90% seen once. The sample comprised peripheral blood. Receptors originate from a woman in her forties with COVID-19, enrolled during active disease.

The chain has TRBV29-1 and TRBJ2-2; D is possibly TRBD1 (6 bases). CDR3 size: 13 residues. Germline CDR1 is SQVTM and CDR2 is ANQGSEA. V was shortened by 5 bases and J by 4 bases, with 11 bases between the two germline ends. The CDR3 region has the DNA TGCAGCGTTCGGTACAGGGCCACCGGGGAGCTGTTTTTT. Translated, it gives CSVRYRATGELFF.

The chain couples TRBV28 to TRBJ2-7; 7 bases line up with TRBD1. This CDR3 has 14 amino acids. CDR1 and CDR2 (germline): MDHEN, SYDVKM. Trimming at V came to 7 bases and at J to 2 bases, leaving 8 bases not matched to a gene. The CDR3 DNA reads TGTGCCAGCACATTGGACAGGTTAGCCTACGAGCAGTACTTC. Translated: CASTLDRLAYEQYF.

The V and J genes are TRBV27 and TRBJ2-1; 7 bases align to TRBD2. V trimming: 1 base; J trimming: 8 bases; junction bases outside the gene matches: 11. CDR3 length: 16 amino acids. The germline CDR1 and CDR2 sequences are MNHEY and SMNVEV (reference sequence). The CDR3 nucleotides are TGTGCCAGCAGTTTATATTGGTCCCCGAGCGGGGATGAGCAGTTCTTC. Protein: CASSLYWSPSGDEQFF.

The rearrangement links TRBV3-1 (or the pseudogene TRBV3-2) to TRBJ1-5, with D possibly being TRBD1 (5 bases). This CDR3 region has 15 residues. CDR1 LGHDT and CDR2 YNNKEL come from the germline V gene (reference sequence). The germline V and J ends were trimmed by 6 bases and 0 bases, with 12 bases remaining between them. CDR3 bases: TGTGCCAGCAGTCCGACAGAAAATAGCAATCAGCCCCAGCATTTT. Amino acids: CASSPTENSNQPQHF.

The V and J genes are TRBV28 and TRBJ1-2; 7 bases map to TRBD1. V shed 6 bases and J 8 bases; nucleotides not matched to a gene: 9. Germline values: CDR1 MDHEN, CDR2 SYDVKM. There are 13 residues in the CDR3. The CDR3 loop is CASRATGSLGYTF. The CDR3 DNA reads as TGTGCCAGCAGAGCGACAGGGTCCCTAGGCTACACCTTC.